Presented here are 17 T cell receptor beta chains from one specimen sequenced in a study of OX40 agonist ivuxolimab in advanced cancers. Profiling relied on immunoSEQ multiplex PCR, and the TCRdb table lists in-frame clones only, not all of them. This table holds 75,000 to 100,000 clones, roughly nine tenths found once. The sequencing here drew on CD4+ or CD8+ T cells sorted from blood, taken in a trial of the OX40 agonist ivuxolimab. The receptors were sampled from an adult with an advanced solid tumor such as melanoma, head and neck, liver or kidney cancer.

V gene TRBV28 combines with J gene TRBJ2-7; D is undetermined. This CDR3 has 16 residues. Germline V gene data show CDR1 as MDHEN and CDR2 as SYDVKM. V was shortened by 2 bases and J by 4 bases, with 18 bases between the two germline ends. CDR3 DNA sequence: TGTGCCAGCAGTTTAACGGGCCGTGGCGTGAATTACGAGCAGTACTTC. The encoded protein is CASSLTGRGVNYEQYF.

The chain carries TRBV9 and TRBJ1-4; the D is unclear. V lost 0 bases to trimming and J lost 4 bases, with 7 bases between them. There are 14 residues in the CDR3. The germline CDR1 and CDR2 sequences are SGDLS and YYNGEE. As DNA, the CDR3 is TGTGCCAGCAGCGTAGCCGCCTATAATGAAAAACTGTTTTTT. Its protein product is CASSVAAYNEKLFF.

This chain uses TRBV7-2 with TRBJ2-7; TRBD1 matches 8 bases. The J segment lost 1 base and the V segment lost 1 base, leaving 3 bases of the junction unmatched. Per the germline V gene, CDR1 is SGHTA and CDR2 is FQGNSA. This CDR3 spans 15 amino acids. The CDR3 spells CASSLVWTGSYEQYF. In DNA, the CDR3 is TGTGCCAGCAGCTTAGTATGGACAGGGTCCTACGAGCAGTACTTC.

This chain links TRBV10-3 with TRBJ2-2; the D is unclear. The V and J ends lost 0 bases and 6 bases respectively, with 11 bases between them. The length of the CDR3 is 15 residues. Germline assignment: CDR1 ENHRY and CDR2 SYGVKD. The CDR3 loop reads CAISESMASPGELFF. DNA for the CDR3: TGTGCCATCAGTGAGTCTATGGCAAGCCCCGGGGAGCTGTTTTTT.

This clone appeared once. The gene calls are TRBV11-3 and TRBJ2-2, with D hard to call. The CDR3 covers 14 residues. Trimming cost V 2 bases and J 4 bases, with 8 bases left between them. Germline V lookup: CDR1 SGHNT, CDR2 YENEEA. DNA of the CDR3: TGTGCCAGCAGCTTAAGTCCCGGCACCGGGGAGCTGTTTTTT. It codes for CASSLSPGTGELFF. The whole variable domain, filled in from reference TRBV11-3 and TRBJ2-2, reads EAGVVQSPRYKIIEKKQPVAFWCNPISGHNTLYWYLQNLGQGPELLIRYENEEAVDDSQLPKDRFSAERLKGVDSTLKIQPAELGDSAVYLCASSLSPGTGELFFGEGSRLTVL.

In its sample, this clone was seen a few times. This chain joins TRBV11-3 and TRBJ2-7, with TRBD1 as a possible D gene (8 bases). Per the germline V gene, CDR1 is SGHNT and CDR2 is YENEEA. This CDR3 is 13 amino acids long. The V end was cut by 3 bases, the J end by 6 bases, with 12 bases between. DNA of the CDR3: TGTGCCAGCAGCTTGACAGGGGAGGGCGAGCAGTACTTC. Translating it yields CASSLTGEGEQYF.

The CDR3 DNA sequence: TGTGCCAGTTTTTCCTACACTGAAGCTTTCTTT. Translating it yields CASFSYTEAFF. The chain couples TRBV6-5 to TRBJ1-1; no firm D call. CDR1 MNHEY and CDR2 SVGAGI come from the germline V gene. CDR3 length: 11 residues. The V end was cut by 9 bases, the J end by 3 bases, with 8 bases between.

The genes are TRBV5-4 and TRBJ2-7, with 11 bases lining up with TRBD1. CDR1 and CDR2 from the germline V gene are SGHNT and YYREEE (reference sequence). V shed 3 bases, J shed 5 bases, and the junction held 4 bases outside the gene matches. CDR3 length equals 14 residues. The CDR3 bases are TGTGCCAGCAGCTCTGGACAGGGGGCCCACGAGCAGTACTTC. Translation: CASSSGQGAHEQYF.

This clone is a singleton in its sample. CDR3 sequence (DNA): TGCGCCAGCGGAGAGGGGGCAGGGGGCTATGGCTACACCTTC. Protein: CASGEGAGGYGYTF. The chain uses TRBV5-1 and TRBJ1-2; 7 bases are shared with TRBD1. The germline V gene encodes CDR1 SGHRS and CDR2 YFSETQ. The CDR3 sequence is 14 residues long. The trim removed 7 bases at V and 4 bases at J, leaving 10 bases unmatched.

This sequence joins TRBV2 and TRBJ1-1; 8 nucleotides align to TRBD1. CDR1 and CDR2 from the germline V gene are SNHLY and FYNNEI. The CDR3 runs to 14 residues. Losses at the gene ends were 3 bases for V and 5 bases for J; bases not matched to a gene: 5. The DNA of the CDR3 is TGTGCCAGCAGTGACCCAGGACAGGGAACTGAAGCTTTCTTT. It translates to CASSDPGQGTEAFF.

The rearrangement links TRBV7-9 to TRBJ1-1, with 8 bases that match TRBD1. Germline assignment: CDR1 SEHNR and CDR2 FQNEAQ (reference sequence). The CDR3 is 15 amino acids. The J segment lost 5 bases and the V segment lost 7 bases, leaving 12 bases of the junction unmatched. The CDR3 bases are TGTGCCAGCACCATCCCCGACAGGGGAGGGACTGAAGCTTTCTTT. Translation: CASTIPDRGGTEAFF.

The chain recombines TRBV29-1 with TRBJ2-7; TRBD2 agrees at 8 bases. Trimming removed 4 bases from V and 6 bases from J; junction bases left unmatched: 8. The CDR3 contains 13 residues. Germline CDR1 reads SQVTM; CDR2 reads ANQGSEA. CDR3 region: CSVVWPGGSEQYF. The CDR3 bases are TGCAGCGTTGTGTGGCCGGGGGGGTCCGAGCAGTACTTC.

The J gene is TRBJ1-6, the V gene TRBV27; D is possibly TRBD1 (5 bases). CDR1 is MNHEY and CDR2 is SMNVEV in the germline V gene (reference sequence). V lost 5 bases to trimming and J lost 7 bases, with 15 bases between them. This CDR3 has 15 residues. The CDR3 bases are TGTGCCAGCAGTACCGCCGGGACCTTAAATTCACCCCTCCACTTT. Protein product: CASSTAGTLNSPLHF.

This clone has more than one count but fewer than ten. V usage is TRBV11-2 and J usage is TRBJ1-5, with a tentative D call TRBD1 (6 bases). In germline, CDR1 is SGHAT, CDR2 FQNNGV. The CDR3 sequence is 13 residues long. V was shortened by 5 bases and J by 9 bases, with 14 bases between the two germline ends. The CDR3: CASSVGGQGPQHF. The CDR3 DNA is TGTGCCAGCAGCGTTGGGGGCCAGGGGCCCCAGCATTTT.

On this clone itself: Other nucleotide sequences in the sample specify the same CDR3. This chain connects TRBV5-1 to TRBJ2-1; D may be TRBD2 (5 bases). Trimming took off 1 base at V and 1 base at J, with 9 bases between the two ends. The germline CDR1 and CDR2 sequences are SGHRS and YFSETQ. The CDR3 covers 15 residues. The CDR3 DNA reads TGCGCCAGCAGCTTGCTGGACTCTTCCTACAATGAGCAGTTCTTC. It translates to CASSLLDSSYNEQFF. The variable domain in full, completed from reference TRBV5-1 and TRBJ2-1, reads KAGVTQTPRYLIKTRGQQVTLSCSPISGHRSVSWYQQTPGQGLQFLFEYFSETQRNKGNFPGRFSGRQFSNSRSEMNVSTLELGDSALYLCASSLLDSSYNEQFFGPGTRLTVL.

The V call is TRBV10-3, the J call TRBJ1-1; the D is unclear. The CDR3 covers 13 residues. The germline gives CDR1 ENHRY, CDR2 SYGVKD. V was shortened by 3 bases and J by 8 bases, with 13 bases between the two germline ends. DNA for the CDR3: TGTGCCATCAGTGAAACGGGATCGCCCGAAGCTTTCTTT. The encoded protein is CAISETGSPEAFF.

V gene TRBV5-4 combines with J gene TRBJ2-5; no clear D gene. There are 15 residues in the CDR3. Trimming removed 2 bases from V and 4 bases from J, with 15 bases in between. CDR1 and CDR2 from the germline V gene are SGHNT and YYREEE (reference sequence). CDR3 amino acids: CASSFGSRLAETQYF. The CDR3 coding sequence is TGTGCCAGCAGCTTTGGTAGTCGGCTGGCAGAGACCCAGTACTTC. The variable domain in full, completed from reference TRBV5-4 and TRBJ2-5, reads ETGVTQSPTHLIKTRGQQVTLRCSSQSGHNTVSWYQQALGQGPQFIFQYYREEENGRGNFPPRFSGLQFPNYSSELNVNALELDDSALYLCASSFGSRLAETQYFGPGTRLLVL.